The clone carrying this T cell receptor (beta chain) showed up just once. This sample is part of a study of CD8 T cells in Susac syndrome. Susac syndrome patients met recently defined diagnostic criteria for definite or probable disease. RNA in amounts of about 0.45 to 1 ug was reverse transcribed with random hexamers. Amplification of TCR beta CDR3 used immunoSEQ multiplex PCR across 54 Vbeta and 13 Jbeta. TCRdb redid the calling of the immunoSEQ multiplex PCR reads with MiXCR, one entry per CDR3 protein. The data show under 110,000 distinct CDR3 sequences, approximately 94% seen once. Per the germline V gene, CDR1 is WSHSY and CDR2 is SAAADI. Trimming removed 5 bases from V and 0 bases from J; junction bases left unmatched: 3. The CDR3 has 14 amino acids.

The gene calls are TRBV10-2 and TRBJ2-5, with 7 bases fitting TRBD2. Sequenced: CD8+ T cells from PBMCs. This TCR derives from a human donor with Susac syndrome. In DNA, the CDR3 is TGCGCCAGCAGTTCCAGCGGGGACCAAGAGACCCAGTACTTC. This codes for CASSSSGDQETQYF.